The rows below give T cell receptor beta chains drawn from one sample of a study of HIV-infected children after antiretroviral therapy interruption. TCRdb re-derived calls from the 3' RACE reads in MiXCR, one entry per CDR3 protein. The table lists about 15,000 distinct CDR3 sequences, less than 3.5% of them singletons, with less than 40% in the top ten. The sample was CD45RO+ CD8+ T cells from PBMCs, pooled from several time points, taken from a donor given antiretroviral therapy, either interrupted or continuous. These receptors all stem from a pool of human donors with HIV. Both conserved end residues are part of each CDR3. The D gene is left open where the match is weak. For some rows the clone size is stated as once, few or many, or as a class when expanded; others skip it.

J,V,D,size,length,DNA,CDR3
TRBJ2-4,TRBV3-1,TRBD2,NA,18,TGTGCCAGCAGCCAATTAGCGGGACTAGCAGCTTCCAAAAACATTCAGTACTTC,CASSQLAGLAASKNIQYF
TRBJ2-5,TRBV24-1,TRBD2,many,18,TGTGCCACCAGTGATGGGGGGGGGAGGGGTTTGGTGCGAGAGACCCAGTACTTC,CATSDGGGRGLVRETQYF
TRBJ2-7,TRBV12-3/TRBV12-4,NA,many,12,TGTGCCAGCAGTTTAGCGTCCTACGAGCAGTACTTC,CASSLASYEQYF
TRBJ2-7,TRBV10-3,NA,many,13,TGTGCCATCAGTGATCCCCAATCCTACGAGCAGTACTTC,CAISDPQSYEQYF
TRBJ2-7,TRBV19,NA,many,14,TGTGCCAGTAGTGCGGGGCAATACGTCTACGAGCAGTACTTC,CASSAGQYVYEQYF
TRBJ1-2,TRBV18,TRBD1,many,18,TGTGCCAGCTCACATGTTTTCTGGATGACAGGGGCTAACTATGGCTACACCTTC,CASSHVFWMTGANYGYTF
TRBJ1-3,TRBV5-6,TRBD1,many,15,TGTGCCAGCAGCAGGGGACAGAACTCTGGAAACACCATATATTTT,CASSRGQNSGNTIYF
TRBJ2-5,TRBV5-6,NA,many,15,TGTGCCAGCAGCTTGGTCCTACAGGGTCAAGAGACCCAGTACTTC,CASSLVLQGQETQYF
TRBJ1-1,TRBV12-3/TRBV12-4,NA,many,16,TGTGCCAGCAGTTTAACCCGGGACGCAGCTATCGCTGAAGCTTTCTTT,CASSLTRDAAIAEAFF
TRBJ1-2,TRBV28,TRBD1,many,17,TGTGCCAGCAGCCACGACAGGGACCAACAGATTAACTATGGCTACACCTTC,CASSHDRDQQINYGYTF
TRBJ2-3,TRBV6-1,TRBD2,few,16,TGTGCCAGCAGTGAAGCGCTAGCGGGGGGCACAGATACGCAGTATTTT,CASSEALAGGTDTQYF
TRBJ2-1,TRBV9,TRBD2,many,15,TGTGCCAGCAGCGTAGCGGCACTAGCGGGATACCCACAGTTCTTC,CASSVAALAGYPQFF
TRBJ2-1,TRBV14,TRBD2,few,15,TGTGCCAGCAGCCAAAGAGTAGCGGGGGGTGCTGAGCAGTTCTTC,CASSQRVAGGAEQFF
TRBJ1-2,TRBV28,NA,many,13,TGTGCCAGCAGTATTAGAGGGGCGGATGGCTACACCTTC,CASSIRGADGYTF
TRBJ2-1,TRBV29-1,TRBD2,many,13,TGCAGCGTTGTAGCGGGGGCTGGGAGTGAGCAGTTCTTC,CSVVAGAGSEQFF
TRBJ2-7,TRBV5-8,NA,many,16,TGTGCCAGCAGTTCCGGGACCCCCGAGGGTGTCTACGAGCAGTACTTC,CASSSGTPEGVYEQYF
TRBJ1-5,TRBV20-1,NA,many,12,TGCAGTGCCGGACCACAGTTTGGGCCCCAGCATTTT,CSAGPQFGPQHF
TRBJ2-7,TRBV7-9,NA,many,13,TGTGCCAGCAGCTTATCTCTGTCCTACGAGCAGTACTTC,CASSLSLSYEQYF
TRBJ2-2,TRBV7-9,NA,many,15,TGTGCCAGCAGCTTTAGGAACGGGGTAGTCGGGGAGCTGTTTTTT,CASSFRNGVVGELFF
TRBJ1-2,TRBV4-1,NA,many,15,TGCGCCAGCAGCACCTGGACGTTACCCCTCTATGGCTACACCTTC,CASSTWTLPLYGYTF
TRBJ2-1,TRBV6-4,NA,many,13,TGTGCCAGCAGTGACGGAGCGAACAATGAGCAGTTCTTC,CASSDGANNEQFF
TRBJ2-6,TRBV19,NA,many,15,TGTGCCAGTAGTACGCAGGTCACTGGGGCCAACGTCCTGACTTTC,CASSTQVTGANVLTF
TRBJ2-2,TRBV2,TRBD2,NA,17,TGTGCCAGCAGCCTCGTTACTAGCGGGGCGAACACCGGGGAGCTGTTTTTT,CASSLVTSGANTGELFF
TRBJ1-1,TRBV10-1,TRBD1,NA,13,TGCGCCAGCAGTGCGGGCAGGGGGGGTCGGACTTTCTTT,CASSAGRGGRTFF
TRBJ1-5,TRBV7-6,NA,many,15,TGTGCCAGCAGCTCTACAGGATACGGCAATCAGCCCCAGCATTTT,CASSSTGYGNQPQHF
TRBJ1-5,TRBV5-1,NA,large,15,TGCGCCAGCAGACTGGGGGCGGAGGTCAATCAGCCCCAGCATTTT,CASRLGAEVNQPQHF
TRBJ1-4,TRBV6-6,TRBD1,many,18,TGTGCCAGCAGTCCCCTGGACAGGGAGTCGGGAGCTAATGAAAAACTGTTTTTT,CASSPLDRESGANEKLFF
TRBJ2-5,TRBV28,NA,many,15,TGTGCCAGCAGTTTGGGGTTCAGCAGGGACGAGACCCAGTACTTC,CASSLGFSRDETQYF
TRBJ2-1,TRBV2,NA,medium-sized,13,TGTGCCAGCATACGTACCAACAAAGATGAGCAGTTCTTC,CASIRTNKDEQFF
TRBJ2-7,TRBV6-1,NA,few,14,TGTGCCAGCAGTGAATGGGGCAGCTCCTACGAGCAGTACTTC,CASSEWGSSYEQYF
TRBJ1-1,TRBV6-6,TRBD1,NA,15,TGTGCCAGCAGTTACTCGATCCAGGGGGAGGGTGAAGCTTTCTTT,CASSYSIQGEGEAFF
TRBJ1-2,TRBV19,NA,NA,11,TGTGCCAGTAGTATCGGACAGGGCTACACCTTC,CASSIGQGYTF
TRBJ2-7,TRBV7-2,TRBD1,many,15,TGTGCCAGTAAGACTACCGGGACAGGTTTATACGAGCAGTACTTC,CASKTTGTGLYEQYF
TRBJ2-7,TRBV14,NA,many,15,TGTGCCAGCAGCCAAGAAGGTTCCAGATCCTACGAGCAGTACTTC,CASSQEGSRSYEQYF